These 29 T cell receptor beta chains came from one sample sequenced in a study of T cells in women clearing cervical HPV infection (dated by TCRdb to the late 2010s). The receptor library was made with the immunoSEQ multiplex PCR assay. Held by TCRdb, this immuneACCESS table contains in-frame sequences only and omits some clones. Under half of the omission traces to an unresolved V gene where checked; the cause of the rest is unknown. The table of this sample itemizes fewer than 40,000 clones. The ten top clones hold approximately 4.2% of the sample. The specimen sequenced was blood buffy coat. Receptor source: a woman between 18 and 70 years old with a cervical HPV16 infection that either progressed to CIN3+ or cleared (not recorded which).

As to this clone: Coverage ceases 3 residues before the CDR3 finishes, and the germline J gene fills in the end. The chain uses TRBV5-6 and TRBJ1-2; no clear D gene. The CDR3 consists of 12 residues. Germline V CDR1 and CDR2: SGHDT, YYEEEE. The sequenced CDR3 bases are TGTGCCAGCAGCTCCGGTCGGTGGGGC. Its protein product is CASSSGRWG. The complete CDR3 protein is CASSSGRWGYTF.

Points on this clone: It is unclear where the CDR3 begins or ends on the DNA, so no DNA is shown, and the CDR3 is as TCRdb lists it. The chain combines TRBV2 with TRBJ2-1; the table's TRBD2 call for D was not verified on the DNA. Germline V gene sequence: CDR1 SNHLY, CDR2 FYNNEI. Ends included, the CDR3 has 16 residues. The CDR3 here is CASSTSADRSYNEQFF.

Of note for this clone: The read ends 3 residues early relative to the CDR3; the germline J gene fills the gap. The V call is TRBV29-1, the J call TRBJ2-7; weak D call: TRBD2 (6 bases). The V gene's germline CDR1 is SQVTM and CDR2 ANQGSEA. V gave up 6 bases and J gave up 5 bases, with 14 bases separating them. The length of the CDR3 is 12 residues. The sequenced part of the CDR3 DNA is TGCAGCGTCGCCGCGGGATTCCACGAG. Amino acids: CSVAAGFHE. The complete CDR3 sequence is CSVAAGFHEQYF.

On this clone: One end of the junction does not line up with germline, which may come from a read error. The CDR3 end lies 3 residues beyond the end of the read and is filled in from the germline J gene. The chain has TRBV7-9 and TRBJ1-6; D uncertain. Germline V gene sequence: CDR1 SEHNR, CDR2 FQNEAQ (reference sequence). The CDR3 is 12 residues long. The CDR3 sequence is CASSSDNSPLHF. CDR3 DNA, as far as it was read: TGTGCCAGCAGCTCCGATAATTCACCC.

With respect to this clone: The CDR3 end lies 3 residues beyond the end of the read and is filled in from the germline J gene. V is TRBV30 and J is TRBJ2-5, with a possible D match to TRBD2 (7 bases). V lost 3 bases, J lost 4 bases, and 18 bases lay in between. This CDR3 spans 15 amino acids. Germline assignment: CDR1 GTSNPN and CDR2 SVGIG (reference sequence). The CDR3 loop is CAWREKLGGGETQYF. The covered CDR3 bases are TGTGCCTGGAGAGAAAAACTAGGGGGGGGAGAGACC.

In the case of this clone: The missing CDR3 end, 3 residues past where the read stops, is filled in from the germline J gene. The chain is built from TRBV28 and TRBJ1-5; the match to TRBD1 covers 10 bases. V lost 7 bases to trimming and J lost 6 bases; unmatched junction nucleotides: 9. The CDR3 contains 15 residues. Germline CDR1 is MDHEN and CDR2 is SYDVKM. The sequenced CDR3 bases are TGTGCCAGCATTCATAGGGACAGGGGAAGTCAGCCC. Its translation: CASIHRDRGSQP. The complete CDR3 protein is CASIHRDRGSQPQHF.

Turning to this clone: The observed sequence ends 3 residues before the CDR3 terminus, with the missing tail filled in from the germline J gene. This chain uses TRBV6-2 or TRBV6-3 with TRBJ2-7; TRBD1 aligns across 8 bases. V was clipped by 6 bases and J by 3 bases; unmatched bases: 7. The V gene's germline CDR1 is MNHEY and CDR2 SVGEGT. The CDR3 covers 14 residues. The part of the CDR3 DNA that was read is TGTGCCAGCAGCACGACAGGGGATGTCTACGAG. Its protein product is CASSTTGDVYE. The complete CDR3 protein is CASSTTGDVYEQYF.

About this clone itself: The sequence runs out 3 residues before the end of the CDR3; the remainder is reconstructed from the germline J gene. The V call is TRBV12-3 or TRBV12-4, the J call TRBJ2-1; perhaps TRBD2 as D (7 bases). This CDR3 has 14 amino acids. V gave up 7 bases and J gave up 6 bases, with 16 bases separating them. CDR3 sequence: CASIEGGRSNEQFF. Partial CDR3 DNA: TGTGCCAGCATCGAGGGGGGGCGTTCCAATGAG.

Remarks on this clone: The read terminates 3 residues before the CDR3 end, so the remaining end is supplied by the germline J gene. The chain joins TRBV7-9 to TRBJ2-7, with D maybe TRBD1 (6 bases). This CDR3 contains 14 residues. V lost 5 bases and J lost 3, with 14 bases in between. Germline V gene sequence: CDR1 SEHNR, CDR2 FQNEAQ (reference sequence). The covered CDR3 bases are TGTGCCAGCAGCGCCCCCGGGACAAACTACGAG. It encodes CASSAPGTNYE. The CDR3 in its entirety is CASSAPGTNYEQYF.

CDR3 region: CAITPDRGRDEQFF. The CDR3 DNA, read in part, is TGTGCCATCACCCCGGACAGGGGACGCGATGAG. The genes are TRBV10-3 and TRBJ2-1; TRBD1 matches at 9 bases. The read ends 3 residues before the CDR3 terminus; that terminus is restored from the germline J gene. The CDR3 sequence is 14 residues long. J lost 8 bases, V lost 7 bases, and 9 bases had no gene match. Germline V CDR1 and CDR2: ENHRY, SYGVKD.

With respect to this clone: The CDR3 is cut off 3 residues early in the read; its end comes from the germline J gene. This chain links TRBV7-2 with TRBJ2-7; 10 nucleotides align to TRBD2. Germline V lookup: CDR1 SGHTA, CDR2 FQGNSA. J gave up 2 bases and V 11 bases, and 12 bases lay outside the gene matches. This CDR3 contains 15 residues. The CDR3 sequence is CASRAALAGAYEQYF. Partial CDR3 DNA: TGTGCCTCCCGCGCGGCCCTAGCGGGAGCCTACGAG. Combining the CDR3 with reference TRBV7-2 and TRBJ2-7 gives the whole variable domain GAGVSQSPSNKVTEKGKDVELRCDPISGHTALYWYRQSLGQGLEFLIYFQGNSAPDKSGLPSDRFSAERTGGSVSTLTIQRTQQEDSAVYLCASRAALAGAYEQYFGPGTRLTVT.

CDR3 DNA (partial): TGTGCCAGTAACACAGGAGGGGCAGATACG. Translating it yields CASNTGGADT. The full CDR3 sequence reads CASNTGGADTQYF. V is TRBV19 and J is TRBJ2-3; D is perhaps TRBD2 (6 bases). The missing CDR3 end, 3 residues past where the read stops, is filled in from the germline J gene. The CDR3 is 13 residues long. The V end lost 7 bases, the J end lost 4 bases, and 12 bases lay between the germline ends. CDR1 and CDR2 from the germline V gene are LNHDA and SQIVND (reference sequence).

As to this clone: The missing CDR3 end, 3 residues past where the read stops, is filled in from the germline J gene. V usage is TRBV20-1 and J usage is TRBJ2-7; 9 bases fit TRBD2. Germline CDR1 DFQATT, CDR2 SNEGSKA (reference sequence). The junction had 6 bases not matched to a gene; V was cut back by 1 base and J by 2 bases. The CDR3 totals 15 residues. The part of the CDR3 DNA that was read is TGCAGTGCTAGAGGGGTGCTAGCGGGGACCTACGAG. Translating gives CSARGVLAGTYE. The full CDR3 protein is CSARGVLAGTYEQYF.

A note on this clone: The read finishes 3 residues shy of the CDR3 end, and the germline J gene is used to complete it. This chain uses TRBV13 with TRBJ2-2; 8 bases are a match to TRBD1. V lost 5 bases and J lost 7; bases outside the gene matches: 12. From germline, CDR1 is PRHDT and CDR2 FYEKMQ (reference sequence). There are 16 residues in the CDR3. The DNA read from the CDR3 is TGTGCCAGCAGCCCGTGGGTGCAGGGGGCGATCGGGGAG. It is translated as CASSPWVQGAIGE. The full CDR3 protein is CASSPWVQGAIGELFF.

With respect to this clone: Read coverage stops 3 residues before the CDR3 terminus; the germline J gene supplies the remainder. This chain joins TRBV2 and TRBJ1-5; 7 bases fit TRBD1. Germline CDR1 is SNHLY and CDR2 is FYNNEI. The CDR3 sequence is 15 residues long. V gave up 1 base and J gave up 4 bases; unmatched junction bases: 4. CDR3 bases read: TGTGCCAGCAGTGAAGACAGGGGAGGAAATCAGCCC. This encodes CASSEDRGGNQP. The complete CDR3 protein is CASSEDRGGNQPQHF.

Comment on this clone: The DNA ends 3 residues before the CDR3 does, and the rest of the CDR3 is filled in from the germline J gene. The chain carries TRBV7-2 and TRBJ2-2; the D is unclear. This CDR3 region has 14 residues. The V end was cut by 2 bases, the J end by 2 bases, with 6 bases between. Germline V gives CDR1 SGHTA, CDR2 FQGNSA. CDR3 residues: CASSLSLNTGELFF. Incomplete CDR3 DNA: TGTGCCAGCAGCTTATCCCTCAACACCGGGGAG.

Concerning this clone itself: The CDR3 end falls 3 residues outside the read, so it is completed with the germline J gene. The chain couples TRBV2 to TRBJ2-5; a possible D gene is TRBD1 (5 bases). Trimming cost V 8 bases and J 2 bases, with 15 bases left between them. CDR3 length: 14 amino acids. Germline CDR1 reads SNHLY; CDR2 reads FYNNEI. The CDR3 loop reads CASERGWTQETQYF. Incomplete CDR3 DNA: TGTGCCAGCGAGAGAGGCTGGACACAAGAGACC.

For this clone: The read comes to an end 3 residues before the CDR3 does, leaving the germline J gene to fill in the end. The gene calls are TRBV2 and TRBJ2-1; D is possibly TRBD1 (6 bases). The germline V and J ends were trimmed by 5 bases and 2 bases, with 16 bases remaining between them. Germline values: CDR1 SNHLY, CDR2 FYNNEI. CDR3 length equals 16 residues. Partial CDR3 DNA: TGTGCCAGCAGTACAGACAGGTCCCGGCCCTACAATGAG. This encodes CASSTDRSRPYNE. The entire CDR3 protein is CASSTDRSRPYNEQFF.

As concerns this clone: The observed sequence ends 3 residues before the CDR3 terminus, with the missing tail filled in from the germline J gene. The chain links TRBV5-4 to TRBJ1-2; 9 bases map to TRBD1. In germline, CDR1 is SGHNT, CDR2 YYREEE (reference sequence). With V trimmed by 5 bases and J by 7 bases, 6 bases remained unmatched. The CDR3 consists of 13 residues. The covered CDR3 bases are TGTGCCAGCAGTCCGGACAGGGGCGGTGGC. Residues: CASSPDRGGG. The CDR3 reads in full as CASSPDRGGGYTF.

As regards this clone: The read is 3 residues too short to cover the CDR3 end, so that end is filled in from the germline J gene. The gene calls are TRBV7-3 and TRBJ1-2, with TRBD1 identical over 7 bases. Germline V gene sequence: CDR1 SGHTA, CDR2 FQGTGA. The V segment lost 2 bases and the J segment 6 bases; nucleotides outside the gene matches: 3. The CDR3 loop spans 13 amino acids. The sequenced part of the CDR3 DNA is TGTGCCAGCAGCTTAGAGGGGGCGAATGGC. Amino acid sequence: CASSLEGANG. In full, the CDR3 is CASSLEGANGYTF. The full variable domain, its missing parts supplied by reference TRBV7-3 and TRBJ1-2, is GAGVSQTPSNKVTEKGKYVELRCDPISGHTALYWYRQSLGQGPEFLIYFQGTGAADDSGLPNDRFFAVRPEGSVSTLKIQRTERGDSAVYLCASSLEGANGYTFGSGTRLTVV.

A word on this clone: The read ends 3 residues shy of where the CDR3 ends; the end is completed using the germline J gene. The V call is TRBV7-9, the J call TRBJ2-5; D possibly corresponds to TRBD1 (6 bases). Germline lookup yields CDR1 SEHNR and CDR2 FQNEAQ (reference sequence). V lost 3 bases to trimming and J lost 1 base, with 12 bases between them. The CDR3 loop spans 15 amino acids. The CDR3: CASSFPGAGQETQYF. The covered CDR3 bases are TGTGCCAGCAGCTTTCCAGGGGCCGGCCAAGAGACC.

As concerns this clone: The read terminates 3 residues before the CDR3 end, so the remaining end is supplied by the germline J gene. This chain joins TRBV18 and TRBJ2-7, with 8 bases aligning to TRBD1. After removal of 3 bases from V and 3 bases from J, the junction contained 13 bases not matched to a gene. The CDR3 has 17 residues. The germline V gene encodes CDR1 KGHSH and CDR2 LQKENI. CDR3 sequence: CASSPTGLSGTGYEQYF. CDR3 DNA (partial): TGTGCCAGCTCACCGACTGGACTATCCGGGACAGGCTACGAG. Full variable domain (remainder filled in from reference TRBV18 and TRBJ2-7): NAGVMQNPRHLVRRRGQEARLRCSPMKGHSHVYWYRQLPEEGLKFMVYLQKENIIDESGMPKERFSAEFPKEGPSILRIQQVVRGDSAAYFCASSPTGLSGTGYEQYFGPGTRLTVT.

Details on this clone: The read stops 3 residues short of the end of the CDR3; the missing end is completed from the germline J gene. The chain couples TRBV18 to TRBJ1-4; 8 nucleotides align to TRBD1. This CDR3 contains 15 residues. The V and J ends lost 3 bases and 7 bases, in that order; junction bases with no gene match: 7. CDR1 is KGHSH and CDR2 is LQKENI in the germline V gene. CDR3 loop: CASSPIGTGGEKLFF. Partial CDR3 DNA: TGTGCCAGCTCACCCATCGGGACAGGAGGTGAAAAA.

Details on this clone: The DNA ends 3 residues before the CDR3 does, and the rest of the CDR3 is filled in from the germline J gene. V is TRBV19 and J is TRBJ1-1, with D hard to call. The CDR3 runs 14 residues. Trimming cost V 2 bases and J 5 bases, with 12 bases left between them. Germline CDR1 and CDR2: LNHDA and SQIVND (reference sequence). CDR3 region: CASSIRVPGTEAFF. The CDR3 DNA, read in part, is TGTGCCAGTAGTATACGGGTTCCGGGGACTGAA.

As to this clone: The read terminates 3 residues ahead of where the CDR3 ends, so the germline J gene completes it. V and J are TRBV7-9 and TRBJ1-2; D is undetermined. CDR1 and CDR2 from the germline V gene are SEHNR and FQNEAQ (reference sequence). The V and J ends lost 6 bases and 6 bases respectively, with 17 bases between them. The CDR3 sequence is 14 residues long. CDR3 DNA, as far as it was read: TGTGCCAGCAGTCCTCGTGCAGAGTACAATGGC. Amino acids: CASSPRAEYNG. The full CDR3 is CASSPRAEYNGYTF.

Comments on this clone: Read data end 3 residues before the CDR3 end; the end is taken from the germline J gene. The rearrangement links TRBV10-3 to TRBJ2-5; 9 bases are shared with TRBD2. The trim removed 2 bases at V and 4 bases at J, leaving 5 bases unmatched. CDR3 length: 15 amino acids. CDR1 and CDR2 from the germline V gene are ENHRY and SYGVKD. CDR3: CAISESELAGETQYF. Incomplete CDR3 DNA: TGTGCCATCAGTGAGAGTGAACTAGCGGGAGAGACC.

As to this clone: The read gets to within 3 residues of the CDR3 end, and the germline J gene fills in the rest. The rearrangement joins TRBV5-4 to TRBJ2-7; D is perhaps TRBD1 (6 bases). Germline V gene lookup returns CDR1 SGHNT and CDR2 YYREEE (reference sequence). This CDR3 is built from 14 residues. Deletions cut 1 base from V and 3 bases from J, with 11 bases between. CDR3 region: CASSLNRVGYEQYF. The CDR3 bases that were read are TGTGCCAGCAGCTTGAACAGGGTGGGCTACGAG.

A word on this clone: The missing CDR3 end, 3 residues past where the read stops, is filled in from the germline J gene. This rearrangement joins TRBV20-1 to TRBJ2-7; 11 bases match TRBD2. V lost 6 bases and J lost 5; bases outside the gene matches: 9. Germline CDR1 reads DFQATT; CDR2 reads SNEGSKA (reference sequence). The CDR3 loop spans 14 amino acids. The sequenced CDR3 bases are TGCAGTGCGGGGGGACTAGCGGAAGCCCACGAG. Residues: CSAGGLAEAHE. The entire CDR3 is CSAGGLAEAHEQYF.

Comments on this clone: With the read ending 3 residues before the CDR3 end, the germline J gene is used to fill in that end. J is TRBJ2-5 and V is TRBV2; 11 nucleotides match TRBD1. Per the germline V gene, CDR1 is SNHLY and CDR2 is FYNNEI. The J segment lost 2 bases and the V segment lost 3 bases, leaving 5 bases of the junction unmatched. There are 16 residues in the CDR3. CDR3: CASSDVGTGGQETQYF. The DNA read from the CDR3 is TGTGCCAGCAGTGATGTCGGGACAGGGGGGCAAGAGACC.